The 5 T cell receptor beta chains reported below all come from one sample, sequenced in a study of blood T cell repertoires in COVID-19. Produced via immunoSEQ multiplex PCR; TCRdb's table is partial and in-frame only. The profile covers 65,000 to 80,000 clones, with 88% appearing a single time and roughly 2.7% taken by the ten largest. Material for sequencing was peripheral blood. These receptor sequences come from a man aged 70-80 years with active or convalescent COVID-19.

The chain uses TRBV19 and TRBJ2-5, with D possibly matching TRBD2 (6 bases). The CDR3 runs to 13 residues. V lost 6 bases and J lost 9, with 17 bases in between. Per the germline V gene, CDR1 is LNHDA and CDR2 is SQIVND (reference sequence). The CDR3 nucleotides read TGTGCCAGTAGCCGGGAGTCGTCCGGGGCCCAGTACTTC. Protein: CASSRESSGAQYF.

V and J are TRBV6-6 and TRBJ1-2, with D unclear. This CDR3 contains 14 residues. The germline V gene has CDR1 MNHNY and CDR2 SVGAGI (reference sequence). V lost 2 bases, J lost 2 bases, and 9 bases lay in between. The chain's CDR3 is CASSYEGGNYGYTF. CDR3 bases: TGTGCCAGCAGTTACGAGGGAGGCAACTATGGCTACACCTTC.

The chain is built from TRBV2 and TRBJ2-3; 9 bases are shared with TRBD1. CDR1 and CDR2 (germline): SNHLY, FYNNEI. CDR3 length equals 17 residues. The V segment lost 6 bases and the J segment 3 bases; nucleotides outside the gene matches: 13. The CDR3 DNA reads TGTGCCAGCAGCCCCACCCGGACAGGGGATGGGACAGATACGCAGTATTTT. This codes for CASSPTRTGDGTDTQYF.

The chain has TRBV5-1 and TRBJ1-2; unclear D gene. This CDR3 contains 12 residues. The germline gives CDR1 SGHRS, CDR2 YFSETQ. With 0 bases removed from V and 4 bases from J, the gap between germline ends came to 4 bases. CDR3 in amino acids: CASSLASYGYTF. Here the CDR3 DNA reads TGCGCCAGCAGCTTGGCCAGCTATGGCTACACCTTC.

The CDR3 DNA reads as TGTGCCAGCAGCCCGGGACTCCGGAACATTCAGTACTTC. It specifies CASSPGLRNIQYF. V is TRBV28 and J is TRBJ2-4; D is possibly TRBD2 (6 bases). Trimming removed 6 bases at V and 7 bases at J, with 13 bases between. Germline CDR1 reads MDHEN; CDR2 reads SYDVKM. This CDR3 is built from 13 residues.